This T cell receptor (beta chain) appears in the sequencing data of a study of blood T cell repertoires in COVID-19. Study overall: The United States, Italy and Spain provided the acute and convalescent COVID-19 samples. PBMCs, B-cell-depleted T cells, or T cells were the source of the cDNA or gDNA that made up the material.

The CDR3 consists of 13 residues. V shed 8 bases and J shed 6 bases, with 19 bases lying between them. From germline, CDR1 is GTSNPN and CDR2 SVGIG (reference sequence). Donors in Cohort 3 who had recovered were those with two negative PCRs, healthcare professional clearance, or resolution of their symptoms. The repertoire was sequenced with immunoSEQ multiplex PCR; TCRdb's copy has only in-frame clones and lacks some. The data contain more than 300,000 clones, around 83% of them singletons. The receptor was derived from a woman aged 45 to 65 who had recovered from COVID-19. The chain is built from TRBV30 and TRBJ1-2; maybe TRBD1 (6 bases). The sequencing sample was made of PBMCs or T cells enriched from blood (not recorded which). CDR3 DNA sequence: TGTGCCCGAACAGGAACAGGGACCCATGGCTACACCTTC. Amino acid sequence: CARTGTGTHGYTF.